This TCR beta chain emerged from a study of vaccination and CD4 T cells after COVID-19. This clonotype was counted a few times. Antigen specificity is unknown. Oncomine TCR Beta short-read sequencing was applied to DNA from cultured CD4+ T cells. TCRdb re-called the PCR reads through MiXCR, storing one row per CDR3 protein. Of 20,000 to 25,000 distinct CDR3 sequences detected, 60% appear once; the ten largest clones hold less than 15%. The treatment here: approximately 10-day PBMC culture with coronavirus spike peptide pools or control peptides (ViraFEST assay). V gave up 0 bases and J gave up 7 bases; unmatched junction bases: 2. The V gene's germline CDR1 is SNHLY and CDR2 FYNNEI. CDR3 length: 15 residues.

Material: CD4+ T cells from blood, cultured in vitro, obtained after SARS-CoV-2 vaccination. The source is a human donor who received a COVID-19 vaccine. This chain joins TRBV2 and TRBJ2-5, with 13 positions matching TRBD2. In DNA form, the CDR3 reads TGTGCCAGCAGTGAAGCCGGACTAGCGGGGGCGACCCAGTACTTC. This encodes CASSEAGLAGATQYF.